The sequence of this T cell receptor beta chain was determined in a study of T cell responses to AZD1222 COVID-19 vaccine. The V gene lost 7 bases and the J gene lost 6 bases, with 18 bases spanning the gap. The CDR3 spans 15 residues. The germline CDR1 and CDR2 sequences are MNHEY and SVGAGI. Produced via immunoSEQ multiplex PCR; TCRdb's table is partial and in-frame only. The table records over 140,000 clones, 80% to 95% of them present only once. As regards this clone: Its matching antigen is unknown.

Whole-study results and caveats: In the spike-specific TCR repertoire, nearly half reportedly target unmutated variant regions. Spike-specific TCR breadth and depth rose after two AZD1222 doses.

Second-dose timings of about 4 or about 12 weeks were pooled. The rearrangement uses TRBV6-5 and TRBJ2-2, with D possibly matching TRBD2 (6 bases). The origin of this receptor is an adult who received the AZD1222 COVID-19 vaccine. The sequenced sample was peripheral blood, obtained 28 days after the second AZD1222 dose. The CDR3 protein is CASTTMAGGPGELFF. CDR3 nucleotide sequence: TGTGCCAGCACCACTATGGCAGGAGGGCCCGGGGAGCTGTTTTTT.